This T cell receptor (beta chain) was captured by sequencing in a study of beta chain features in type 1 diabetes. The study's findings and limits: cDNA-based sequencing might over-represent cells highly expressing TCR. Whether TCRB rearrangement is influenced by HLA type was left unresolved in this analysis. When Type 1 diabetes patients were examined, their TCRB CDR3s proved moderately but significantly shorter in all four CD4+ subsets. Within the patient group, naive, central memory and Treg TCRB repertoires appeared more similar to each other than within healthy donors.

Germline V CDR1 and CDR2: SQVTM, ANQGSEA. V trimming: 6 bases; J trimming: 6 bases; junction bases outside the gene matches: 0. The CDR3 length is 10 residues. About this clone itself: The antigen remains undetermined. Other nucleotide sequences in the sample specify the same CDR3.

CD45RO/CCR7/CD25/CD127/CD95/CD27 separated CD4+ naive, central memory, regulatory and stem cell-like memory cells by sorting. The authors reverse transcribed all of the isolated RNA, so sequencing captured expressed TCRB transcripts. Measured with immunoSEQ multiplex PCR; TCRdb has only the in-frame clones, and not every one. The repertoire includes approximately 250,000 clones, 24% of them detected once, and 0.012% sits in the top ten. The rearrangement joins TRBV29-1 to TRBJ1-2; 8 bases agree with TRBD1. This TCR was sampled from a woman aged 25 to 39 with type 1 diabetes. What was sequenced was naive CD4+ T cells from blood. The CDR3 loop is CSVGQDGYTF. CDR3 sequence (DNA): TGCAGCGTGGGACAGGATGGCTACACCTTC.